This T cell receptor (beta chain) comes out of a study of T cells in Graves' hyperthyroidism and ophthalmopathy. For the study at large: Peripheral blood was secured at the point of initial diagnosis, before any treatment.

This clonotype has just a few counts. Its antigen is undetermined. Authors of the study amplified TCR beta CDR3 regions from RNA transcripts. TCR CDR3 regions were first amplified by RT-PCR with HTBI primers. Each CDR3 protein is one row after TCRdb ran MiXCR on the multiplex PCR reads. The sample lists approximately 480,000 distinct CDR3 sequences; around 20% were seen once. The CDR3 extends over 12 amino acids. Trimming pared 1 base from V and 6 bases from J, leaving 7 bases between. Germline V lookup: CDR1 MNHNS, CDR2 SASEGT. Study-level findings and limits: Blood held most thyroid clonotypes expanded above 0.001 frequency.

What was sequenced was blood. V and J are TRBV6-1 and TRBJ2-7, with D unclear. The sequence was collected from a man between 18 and 35 years old with Graves' hyperthyroidism. The CDR3 spells CASSEESLEQYF. Here the CDR3 DNA reads TGTGCCAGCAGTGAAGAGAGCCTCGAGCAGTACTTC.